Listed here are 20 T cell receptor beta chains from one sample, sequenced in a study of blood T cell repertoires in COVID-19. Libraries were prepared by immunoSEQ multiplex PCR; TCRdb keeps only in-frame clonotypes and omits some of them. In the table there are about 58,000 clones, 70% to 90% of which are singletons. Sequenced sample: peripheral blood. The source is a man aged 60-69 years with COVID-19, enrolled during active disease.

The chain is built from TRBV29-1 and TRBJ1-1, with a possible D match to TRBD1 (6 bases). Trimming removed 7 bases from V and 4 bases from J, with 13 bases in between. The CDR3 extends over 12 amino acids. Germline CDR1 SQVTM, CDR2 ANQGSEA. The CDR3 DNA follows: TGCAGCGGCCGGGACACTTTCACTGAAGCTTTCTTT. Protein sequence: CSGRDTFTEAFF.

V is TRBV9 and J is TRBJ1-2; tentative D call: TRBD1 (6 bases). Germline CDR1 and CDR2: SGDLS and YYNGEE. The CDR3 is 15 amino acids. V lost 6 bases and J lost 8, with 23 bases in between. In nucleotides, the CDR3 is TGTGCCAGCACCCTACAGTCGGGGGGCCGGGAAGGCTACACCTTC. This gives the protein CASTLQSGGREGYTF.

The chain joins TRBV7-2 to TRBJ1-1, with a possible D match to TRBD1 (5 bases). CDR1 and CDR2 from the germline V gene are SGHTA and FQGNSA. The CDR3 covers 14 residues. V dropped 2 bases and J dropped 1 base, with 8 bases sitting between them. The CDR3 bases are TGTGCCAGCAGCTTATCACAGGCGAACACTGAAGCTTTCTTT. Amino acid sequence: CASSLSQANTEAFF.

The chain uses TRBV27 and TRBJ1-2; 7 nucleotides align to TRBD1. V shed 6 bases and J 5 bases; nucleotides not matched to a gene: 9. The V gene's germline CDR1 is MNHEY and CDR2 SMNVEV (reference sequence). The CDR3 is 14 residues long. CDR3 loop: CASSSLGQKYGYTF. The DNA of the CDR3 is TGTGCCAGCAGCTCGTTGGGACAGAAGTATGGCTACACCTTC.

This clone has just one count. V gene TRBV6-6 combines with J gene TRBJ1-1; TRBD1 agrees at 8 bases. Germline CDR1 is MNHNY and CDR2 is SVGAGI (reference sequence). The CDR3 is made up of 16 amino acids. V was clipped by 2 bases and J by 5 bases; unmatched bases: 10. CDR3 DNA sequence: TGTGCCAGCAGTTACCCAACGACAGGGGAAGGGACTGAAGCTTTCTTT. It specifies CASSYPTTGEGTEAFF.

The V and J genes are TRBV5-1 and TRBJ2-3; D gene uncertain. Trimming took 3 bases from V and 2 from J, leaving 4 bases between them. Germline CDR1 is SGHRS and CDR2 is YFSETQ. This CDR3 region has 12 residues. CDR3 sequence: CASSSITDTQYF. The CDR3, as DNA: TGCGCCAGCAGCTCCATCACAGATACGCAGTATTTT.

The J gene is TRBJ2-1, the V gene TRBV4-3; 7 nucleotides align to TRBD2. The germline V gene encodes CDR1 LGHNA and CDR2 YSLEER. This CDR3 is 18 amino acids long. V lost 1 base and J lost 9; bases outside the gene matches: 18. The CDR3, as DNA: TGCGCCAGCAGCCAAGTGGGGAAGGGAGGGGCCGGAGTGGGTGAGCAGTTCTTC. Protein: CASSQVGKGGAGVGEQFF.

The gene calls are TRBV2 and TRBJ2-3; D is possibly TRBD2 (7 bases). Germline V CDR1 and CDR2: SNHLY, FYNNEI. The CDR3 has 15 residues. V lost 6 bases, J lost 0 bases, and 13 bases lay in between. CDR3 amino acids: CASRRGGMSTDTQYF. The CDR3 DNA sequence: TGTGCCAGCAGAAGGGGGGGTATGAGCACAGATACGCAGTATTTT. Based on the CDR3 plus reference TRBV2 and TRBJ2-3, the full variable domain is EPEVTQTPSHQVTQMGQEVILRCVPISNHLYFYWYRQILGQKVEFLVSFYNNEISEKSEIFDDQFSVERPDGSNFTLKIRSTKLEDSAMYFCASRRGGMSTDTQYFGPGTRLTVL.

The CDR3 spells CASSTGTWSYEQYF. The DNA for the CDR3 is TGTGCCAGTAGTACAGGGACATGGAGCTACGAGCAGTACTTC. The chain has TRBV19 and TRBJ2-7; D might be TRBD1 (6 bases). V was cut by 4 bases and J by 3 bases, with 13 bases left in between. The CDR3 has 14 residues. Per the germline V gene, CDR1 is LNHDA and CDR2 is SQIVND (reference sequence). Using reference TRBV19 and TRBJ2-7 for the parts outside the CDR3, the full variable domain is DGGITQSPKYLFRKEGQNVTLSCEQNLNHDAMYWYRQDPGQGLRLIYYSQIVNDFQKGDIAEGYSVSREKKESFPLTVTSAQKNPTAFYLCASSTGTWSYEQYFGPGTRLTVT.

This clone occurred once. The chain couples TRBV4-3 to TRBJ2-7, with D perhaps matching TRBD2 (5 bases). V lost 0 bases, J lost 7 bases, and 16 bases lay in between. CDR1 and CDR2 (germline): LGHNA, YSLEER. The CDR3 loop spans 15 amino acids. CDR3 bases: TGCGCCAGCAGCCAAGATTCGGGGATCCCGGGTGAGCAGTACTTC. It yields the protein CASSQDSGIPGEQYF.

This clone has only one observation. As DNA, the CDR3 is TGTGCCAGCAGCTTTACAGGGGATAGGGGCTACACCTTC. Translation gives CASSFTGDRGYTF. The chain links TRBV7-2 to TRBJ1-2, with 7 bases matching TRBD1. The V segment lost 3 bases and the J segment 8 bases; nucleotides outside the gene matches: 6. Germline V gene lookup returns CDR1 SGHTA and CDR2 FQGNSA. The CDR3 sequence is 13 residues long.

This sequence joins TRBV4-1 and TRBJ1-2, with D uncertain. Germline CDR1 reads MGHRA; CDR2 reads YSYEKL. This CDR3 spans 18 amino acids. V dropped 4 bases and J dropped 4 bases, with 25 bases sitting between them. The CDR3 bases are TGCGCCAGCAGCCCGTTGGTGGCAGGTGTGGTTCTTCCCTATGGCTACACCTTC. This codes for CASSPLVAGVVLPYGYTF.

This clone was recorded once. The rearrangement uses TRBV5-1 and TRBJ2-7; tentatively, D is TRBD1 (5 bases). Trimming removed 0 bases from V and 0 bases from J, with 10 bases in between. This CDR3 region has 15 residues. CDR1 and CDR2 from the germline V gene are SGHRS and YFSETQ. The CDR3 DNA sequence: TGCGCCAGCAGCTTGGGGGGCTCGAGCTCCTACGAGCAGTACTTC. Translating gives CASSLGGSSSYEQYF.

The CDR3 sequence: CASSLDRNEKLFF. CDR3 DNA sequence: TGTGCCAGCAGCTTAGATAGAAATGAAAAACTGTTTTTT. The chain recombines TRBV7-2 with TRBJ1-4; the D is unclear. V lost 1 base to trimming and J lost 5 bases, with 5 bases between them. The CDR3 runs 13 residues. Germline V gene data show CDR1 as SGHTA and CDR2 as FQGNSA.

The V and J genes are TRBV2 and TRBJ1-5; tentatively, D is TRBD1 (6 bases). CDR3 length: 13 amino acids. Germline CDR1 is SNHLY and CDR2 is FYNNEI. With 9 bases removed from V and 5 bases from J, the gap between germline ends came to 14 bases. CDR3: CASMTNRDQPQHF. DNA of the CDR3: TGTGCCAGTATGACGAACAGGGATCAGCCCCAGCATTTT.

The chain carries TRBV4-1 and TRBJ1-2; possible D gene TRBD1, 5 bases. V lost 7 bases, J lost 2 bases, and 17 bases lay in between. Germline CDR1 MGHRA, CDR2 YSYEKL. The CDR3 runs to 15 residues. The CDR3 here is CASNPTGLDNYGYTF. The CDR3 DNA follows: TGCGCCAGCAACCCCACGGGACTGGACAACTATGGCTACACCTTC.

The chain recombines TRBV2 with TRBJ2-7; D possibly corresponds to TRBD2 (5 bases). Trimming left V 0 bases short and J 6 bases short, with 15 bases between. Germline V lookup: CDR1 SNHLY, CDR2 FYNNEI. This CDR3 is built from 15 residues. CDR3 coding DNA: TGTGCCAGCAGTGAAGCGCTAGGACTCACCCCCGAGCAGTACTTC. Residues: CASSEALGLTPEQYF.

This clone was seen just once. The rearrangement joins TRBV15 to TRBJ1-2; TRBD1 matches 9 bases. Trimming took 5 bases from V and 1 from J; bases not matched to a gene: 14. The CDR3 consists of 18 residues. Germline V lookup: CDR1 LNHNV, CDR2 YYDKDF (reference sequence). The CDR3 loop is CATSPLRTGDRGNYGYTF. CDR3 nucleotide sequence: TGTGCCACCAGCCCCCTGAGGACAGGGGACCGTGGTAACTATGGCTACACCTTC.

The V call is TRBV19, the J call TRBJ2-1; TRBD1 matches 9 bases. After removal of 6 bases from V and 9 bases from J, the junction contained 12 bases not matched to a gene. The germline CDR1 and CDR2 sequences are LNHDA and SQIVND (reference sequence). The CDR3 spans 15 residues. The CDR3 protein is CASRPDRTGVVEQFF. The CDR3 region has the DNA TGTGCCAGTAGACCCGACCGGACAGGGGTGGTTGAGCAGTTCTTC.

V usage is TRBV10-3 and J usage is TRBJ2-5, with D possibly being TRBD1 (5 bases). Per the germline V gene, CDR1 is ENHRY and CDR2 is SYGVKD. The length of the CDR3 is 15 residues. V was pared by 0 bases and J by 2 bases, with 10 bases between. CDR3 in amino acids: CAISESGLPQETQYF. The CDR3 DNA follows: TGTGCCATCAGTGAGTCGGGGCTACCTCAAGAGACCCAGTACTTC.